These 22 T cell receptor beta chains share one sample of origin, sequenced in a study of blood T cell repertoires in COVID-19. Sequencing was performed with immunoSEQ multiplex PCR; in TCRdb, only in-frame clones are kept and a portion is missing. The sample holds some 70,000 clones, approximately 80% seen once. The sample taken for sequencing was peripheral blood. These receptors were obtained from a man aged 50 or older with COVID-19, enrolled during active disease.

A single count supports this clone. The CDR3 bases are TGTGCCAGCAGCTCGGACAGGGGGCCAGCGGGGGAGCAGTACTTC. The encoded protein is CASSSDRGPAGEQYF. This chain connects TRBV7-2 to TRBJ2-7, with 11 bases identical to TRBD1. The trim removed 4 bases at V and 7 bases at J, leaving 9 bases unmatched. Germline V gene lookup returns CDR1 SGHTA and CDR2 FQGNSA. This CDR3 is built from 15 residues.

The CDR3 region has the DNA TGTGCCTGGAGTACCTCTCGGACAGGGCGAGGCAATCAGCCCCAGCATTTT. Translated: CAWSTSRTGRGNQPQHF. The V gene is TRBV30, the J gene TRBJ1-5; 8 bases are shared with TRBD1. The germline gives CDR1 GTSNPN, CDR2 SVGIG (reference sequence). The V segment lost 2 bases and the J segment 2 bases; nucleotides outside the gene matches: 11. This CDR3 contains 17 residues.

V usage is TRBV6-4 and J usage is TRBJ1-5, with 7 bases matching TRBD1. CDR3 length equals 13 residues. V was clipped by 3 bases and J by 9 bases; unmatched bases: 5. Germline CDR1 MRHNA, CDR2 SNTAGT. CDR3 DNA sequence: TGTGCCAGCAGTGAAGCAGGGGGAGGGCCCCAGCATTTT. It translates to CASSEAGGGPQHF.

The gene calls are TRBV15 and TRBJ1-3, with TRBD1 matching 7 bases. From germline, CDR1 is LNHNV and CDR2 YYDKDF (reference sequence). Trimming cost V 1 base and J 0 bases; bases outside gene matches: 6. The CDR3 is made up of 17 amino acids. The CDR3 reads CATSRVGDRSSGNTIYF. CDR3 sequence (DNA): TGTGCCACCAGCAGAGTTGGGGACAGAAGCTCTGGAAACACCATATATTTT.

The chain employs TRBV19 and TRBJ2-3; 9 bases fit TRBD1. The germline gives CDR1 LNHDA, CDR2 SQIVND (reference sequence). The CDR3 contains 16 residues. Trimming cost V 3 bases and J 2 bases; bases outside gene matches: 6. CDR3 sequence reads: CASSIGDRAYTDTQYF. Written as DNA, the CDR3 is TGTGCCAGTAGTATCGGGGACAGGGCATACACAGATACGCAGTATTTT.

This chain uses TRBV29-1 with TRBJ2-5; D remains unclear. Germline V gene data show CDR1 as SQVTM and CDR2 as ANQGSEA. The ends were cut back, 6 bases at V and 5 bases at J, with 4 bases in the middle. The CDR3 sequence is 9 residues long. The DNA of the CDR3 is TGCAGCGTCGGTGAGACCCAGTACTTC. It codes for CSVGETQYF.

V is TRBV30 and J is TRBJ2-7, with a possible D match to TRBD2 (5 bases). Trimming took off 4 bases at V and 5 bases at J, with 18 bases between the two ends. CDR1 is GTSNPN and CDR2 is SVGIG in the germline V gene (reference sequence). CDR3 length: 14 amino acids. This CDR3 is CAWTPGEFWNEQYF. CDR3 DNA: TGTGCCTGGACCCCTGGGGAGTTCTGGAACGAGCAGTACTTC. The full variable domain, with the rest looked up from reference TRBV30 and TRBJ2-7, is SQTIHQWPATLVQPVGSPLSLECTVEGTSNPNLYWYRQAAGRGLQLLFYSVGIGQISSEVPQNLSASRPQDRQFILSSKKLLLSDSGFYLCAWTPGEFWNEQYFGPGTRLTVT.

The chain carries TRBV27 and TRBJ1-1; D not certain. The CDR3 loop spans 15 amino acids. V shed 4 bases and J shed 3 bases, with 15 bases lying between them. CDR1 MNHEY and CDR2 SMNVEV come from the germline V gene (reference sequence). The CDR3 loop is CASSSSGVLDTEAFF. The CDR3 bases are TGTGCCAGCAGTTCCTCCGGGGTCCTGGACACTGAAGCTTTCTTT.

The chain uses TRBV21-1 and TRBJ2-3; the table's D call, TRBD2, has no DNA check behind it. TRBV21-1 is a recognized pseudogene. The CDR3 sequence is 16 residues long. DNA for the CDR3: TGTGCCAGCAGCAAAGCAGGACTAGGGAGGGCAGATACGCAGTATTTT. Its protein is CASSKAGLGRADTQYF.

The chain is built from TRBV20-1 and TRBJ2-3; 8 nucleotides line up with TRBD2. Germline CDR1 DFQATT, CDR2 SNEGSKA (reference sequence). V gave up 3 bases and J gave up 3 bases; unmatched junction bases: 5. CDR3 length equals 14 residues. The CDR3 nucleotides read TGCAGTGCTAGTACTAGCGGCGAGACAGATACGCAGTATTTT. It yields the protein CSASTSGETDTQYF.

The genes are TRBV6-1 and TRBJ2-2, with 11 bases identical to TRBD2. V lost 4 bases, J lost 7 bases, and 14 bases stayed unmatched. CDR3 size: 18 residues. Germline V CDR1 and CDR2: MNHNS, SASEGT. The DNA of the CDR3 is TGTGCCAGCAGTGTAATGATGGGACTAGCGGCGAACGTCGGGGAGCTGTTTTTT. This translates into CASSVMMGLAANVGELFF.

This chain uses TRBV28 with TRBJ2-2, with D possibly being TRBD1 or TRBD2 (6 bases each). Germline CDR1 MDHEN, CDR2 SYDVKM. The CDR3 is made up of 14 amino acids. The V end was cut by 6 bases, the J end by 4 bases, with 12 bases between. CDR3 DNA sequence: TGTGCCAGCAGCTTAGGGGGGAGCACCGGGGAGCTGTTTTTT. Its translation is CASSLGGSTGELFF. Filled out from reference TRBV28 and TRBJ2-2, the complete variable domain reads DVKVTQSSRYLVKRTGEKVFLECVQDMDHENMFWYRQDPGLGLRLIYFSYDVKMKEKGDIPEGYSVSREKKERFSLILESASTNQTSMYLCASSLGGSTGELFFGEGSRLTVL.

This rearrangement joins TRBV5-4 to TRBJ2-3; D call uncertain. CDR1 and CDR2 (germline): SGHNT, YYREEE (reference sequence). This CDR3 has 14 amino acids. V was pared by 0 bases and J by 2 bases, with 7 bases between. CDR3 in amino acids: CASSLGVFTDTQYF. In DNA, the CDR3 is TGTGCCAGCAGCTTGGGCGTATTCACAGATACGCAGTATTTT.

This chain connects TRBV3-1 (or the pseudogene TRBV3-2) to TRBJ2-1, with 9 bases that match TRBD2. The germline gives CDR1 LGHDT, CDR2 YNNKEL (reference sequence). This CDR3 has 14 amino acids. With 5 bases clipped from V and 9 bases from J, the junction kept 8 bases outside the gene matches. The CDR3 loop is CASSEAGGQGEQFF. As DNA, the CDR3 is TGTGCCAGCAGCGAGGCGGGAGGGCAGGGTGAGCAGTTCTTC.

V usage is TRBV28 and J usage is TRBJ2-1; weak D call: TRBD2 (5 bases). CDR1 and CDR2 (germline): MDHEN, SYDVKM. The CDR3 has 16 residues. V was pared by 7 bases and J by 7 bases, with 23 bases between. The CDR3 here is CASTPPGGWPGNEQFF. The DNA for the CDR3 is TGTGCCAGCACCCCTCCCGGCGGGTGGCCCGGGAATGAGCAGTTCTTC.

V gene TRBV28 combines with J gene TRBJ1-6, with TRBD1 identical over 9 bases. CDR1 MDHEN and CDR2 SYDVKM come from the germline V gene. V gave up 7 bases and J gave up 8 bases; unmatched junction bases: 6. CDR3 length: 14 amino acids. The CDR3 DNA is TGTGCCAGCAAGCGGGACAGGGTCGATTCACCCCTCCACTTT. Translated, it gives CASKRDRVDSPLHF. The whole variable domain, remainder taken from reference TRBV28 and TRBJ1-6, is DVKVTQSSRYLVKRTGEKVFLECVQDMDHENMFWYRQDPGLGLRLIYFSYDVKMKEKGDIPEGYSVSREKKERFSLILESASTNQTSMYLCASKRDRVDSPLHFGNGTRLTVT.

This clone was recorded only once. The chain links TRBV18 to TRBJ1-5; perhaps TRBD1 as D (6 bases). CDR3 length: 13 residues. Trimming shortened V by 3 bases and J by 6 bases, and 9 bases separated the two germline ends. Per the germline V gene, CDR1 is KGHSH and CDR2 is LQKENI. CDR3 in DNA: TGTGCCAGCTCACCGACAGGTTCTCAGCCCCAGCATTTT. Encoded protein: CASSPTGSQPQHF.

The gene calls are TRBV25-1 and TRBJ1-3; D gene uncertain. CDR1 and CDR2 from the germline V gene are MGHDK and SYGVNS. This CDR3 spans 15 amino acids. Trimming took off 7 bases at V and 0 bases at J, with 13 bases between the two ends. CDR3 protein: CASTTIEGSGNTIYF. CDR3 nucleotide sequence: TGTGCCAGCACTACTATCGAGGGCTCTGGAAACACCATATATTTT.

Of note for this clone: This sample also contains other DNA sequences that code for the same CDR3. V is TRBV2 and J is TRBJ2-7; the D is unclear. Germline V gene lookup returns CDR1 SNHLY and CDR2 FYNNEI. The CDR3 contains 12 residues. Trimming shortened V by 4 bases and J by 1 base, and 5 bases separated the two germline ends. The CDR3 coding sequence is TGTGCCAGCAGTGTCAGTTCCTACGAGCAGTACTTC. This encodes CASSVSSYEQYF. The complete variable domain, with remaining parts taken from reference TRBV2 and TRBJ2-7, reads EPEVTQTPSHQVTQMGQEVILRCVPISNHLYFYWYRQILGQKVEFLVSFYNNEISEKSEIFDDQFSVERPDGSNFTLKIRSTKLEDSAMYFCASSVSSYEQYFGPGTRLTVT.

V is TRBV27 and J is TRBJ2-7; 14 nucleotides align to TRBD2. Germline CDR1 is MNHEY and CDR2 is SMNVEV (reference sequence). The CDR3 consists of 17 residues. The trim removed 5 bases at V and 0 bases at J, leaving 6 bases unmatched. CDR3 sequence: CASSPRLAGGPSYEQYF. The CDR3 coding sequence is TGTGCCAGCAGTCCAAGACTAGCGGGAGGGCCCTCCTACGAGCAGTACTTC.

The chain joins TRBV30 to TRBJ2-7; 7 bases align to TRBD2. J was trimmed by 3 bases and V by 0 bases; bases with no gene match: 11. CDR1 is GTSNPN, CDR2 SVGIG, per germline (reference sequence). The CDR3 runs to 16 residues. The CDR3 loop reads CAWSVWGDYSFYEQYF. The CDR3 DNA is TGTGCCTGGAGTGTATGGGGGGACTACTCTTTCTACGAGCAGTACTTC.

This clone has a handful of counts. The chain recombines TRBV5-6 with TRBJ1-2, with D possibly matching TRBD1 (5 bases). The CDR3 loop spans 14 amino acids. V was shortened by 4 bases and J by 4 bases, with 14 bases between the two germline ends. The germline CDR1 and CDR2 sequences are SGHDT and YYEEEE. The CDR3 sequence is CASSRGRALYGYTF. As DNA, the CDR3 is TGTGCCAGCAGCCGGGGGAGAGCGCTCTATGGCTACACCTTC.